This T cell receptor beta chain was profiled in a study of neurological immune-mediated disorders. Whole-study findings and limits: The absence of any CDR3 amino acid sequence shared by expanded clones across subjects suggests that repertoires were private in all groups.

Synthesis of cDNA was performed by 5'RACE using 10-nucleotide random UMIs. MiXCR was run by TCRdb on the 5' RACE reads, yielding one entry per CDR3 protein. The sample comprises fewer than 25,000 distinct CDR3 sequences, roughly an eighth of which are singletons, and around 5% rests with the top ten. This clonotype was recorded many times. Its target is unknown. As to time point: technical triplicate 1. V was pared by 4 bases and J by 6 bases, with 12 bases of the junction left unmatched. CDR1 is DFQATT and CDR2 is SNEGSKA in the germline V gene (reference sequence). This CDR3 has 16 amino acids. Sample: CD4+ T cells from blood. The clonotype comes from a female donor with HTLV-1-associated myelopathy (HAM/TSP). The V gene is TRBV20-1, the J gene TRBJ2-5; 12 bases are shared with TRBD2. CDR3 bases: TGCAGTGCTACCAGGACTAGCGGGGTTCCCGGTCAGACCCAGTACTTC. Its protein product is CSATRTSGVPGQTQYF.